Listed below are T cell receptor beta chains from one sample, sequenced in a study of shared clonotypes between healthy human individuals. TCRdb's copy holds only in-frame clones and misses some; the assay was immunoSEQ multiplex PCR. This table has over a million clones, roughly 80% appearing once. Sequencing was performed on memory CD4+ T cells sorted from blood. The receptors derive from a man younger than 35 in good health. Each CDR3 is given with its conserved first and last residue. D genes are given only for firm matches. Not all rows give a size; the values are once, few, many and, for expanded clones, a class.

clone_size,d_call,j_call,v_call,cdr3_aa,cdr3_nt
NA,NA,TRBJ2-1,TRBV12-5,CASGTGLSGNEQFF,TGTGCTAGTGGCACCGGGCTTAGCGGCAATGAGCAGTTCTTC
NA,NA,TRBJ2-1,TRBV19,CASSSSPPYNEQFF,TGTGCCAGTAGTAGCAGTCCCCCCTACAATGAGCAGTTCTTC
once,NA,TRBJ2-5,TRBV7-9,CASSFGQLETQYF,TGTGCCAGCAGCTTCGGACAGTTGGAGACCCAGTACTTC
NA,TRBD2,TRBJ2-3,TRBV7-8,CASSSGTSGTDTQYF,TGTGCCAGCAGCTCCGGGACTAGCGGAACAGATACGCAGTATTTT
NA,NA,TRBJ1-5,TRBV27,CASSRIQTQGGGQPQHF,TGTGCCAGCAGTCGGATTCAAACACAGGGAGGGGGGCAGCCCCAGCATTTT
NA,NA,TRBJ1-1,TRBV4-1,CASRSLGGFRKNTEAFF,TGCGCCAGCAGATCTTTGGGGGGCTTCAGGAAGAACACTGAAGCTTTCTTT
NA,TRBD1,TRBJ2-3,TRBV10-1,CASKQGGLGADTQYF,TGCGCCAGCAAACAGGGGGGCCTAGGGGCAGATACGCAGTATTTT
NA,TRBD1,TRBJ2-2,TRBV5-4,CASSHPGDRGRTGELFF,TGTGCCAGCAGTCACCCGGGGGACAGGGGTCGGACCGGGGAGCTGTTTTTT
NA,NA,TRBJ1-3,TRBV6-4,CASSDSVWLRDTIYF,TGTGCCAGCAGTGACTCAGTGTGGCTCAGGGACACCATATATTTT
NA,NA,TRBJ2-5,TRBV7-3,CASSVGQAGETQYF,TGTGCCAGCAGCGTCGGACAGGCGGGGGAGACCCAGTACTTC
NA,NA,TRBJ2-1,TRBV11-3,CASSLRRGIDQFF,TGTGCCAGCAGCTTGAGGAGGGGGATAGATCAGTTCTTC
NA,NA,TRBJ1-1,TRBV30,CAWSVTGLKNTEAFF,TGTGCCTGGAGTGTAACGGGGCTTAAGAACACTGAAGCTTTCTTT
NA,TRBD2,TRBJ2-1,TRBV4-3,CASSPDGTSGQQFF,TGCGCCAGCAGCCCGGACGGGACTAGCGGGCAGCAGTTCTTC
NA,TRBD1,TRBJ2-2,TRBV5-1,CASSRTGDITGELFF,TGCGCCAGCAGCCGGACAGGGGACATCACCGGGGAGCTGTTTTTT
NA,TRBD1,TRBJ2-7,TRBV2,CASRTGQSSYEQYF,TGTGCCAGCAGGACGGGACAGTCGTCCTACGAGCAGTACTTC
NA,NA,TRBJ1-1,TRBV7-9,CASSLGDTKAFF,TGTGCCAGCAGCCTGGGGGACACGAAAGCTTTCTTT
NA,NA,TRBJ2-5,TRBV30,CAWSPGHSRETQYF,TGTGCCTGGAGTCCGGGACACTCCCGGGAGACCCAGTACTTC
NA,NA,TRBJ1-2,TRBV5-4,CASSTRQTNYGYTF,TGTGCCAGCAGCACCCGCCAGACCAACTATGGCTACACCTTC
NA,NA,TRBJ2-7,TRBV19,CASSPDVRSTYEQYF,TGTGCCAGTAGCCCGGACGTAAGATCTACCTACGAGCAGTACTTC
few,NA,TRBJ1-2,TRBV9,CASSVDSSYGYTF,TGTGCCAGCAGCGTAGATTCTTCTTATGGCTACACCTTC
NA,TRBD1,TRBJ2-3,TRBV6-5,CASRGQGNTQYF,TGTGCCAGCAGGGGACAGGGTAATACGCAGTATTTT
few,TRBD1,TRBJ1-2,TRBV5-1,CASSHQGAGGYTF,TGCGCCAGCAGTCATCAGGGGGCCGGTGGCTACACCTTC
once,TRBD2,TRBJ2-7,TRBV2,CASKVAGGLEQYF,TGTGCCAGCAAAGTAGCGGGGGGTCTCGAGCAGTACTTC
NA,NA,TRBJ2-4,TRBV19,CAPKNIQYF,TGTGCCCCAAAAAACATTCAGTACTTC
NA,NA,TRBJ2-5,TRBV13,CASSLRPRGVQETQYF,TGTGCCAGCAGCTTACGACCTAGGGGGGTCCAAGAGACCCAGTACTTC
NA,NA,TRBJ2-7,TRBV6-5,CASGPPQREQYF,TGTGCCAGCGGCCCGCCCCAGCGCGAGCAGTACTTC
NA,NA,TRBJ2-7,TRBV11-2,CASSSFPAAYEQYF,TGTGCCAGCAGCTCCTTCCCGGCGGCCTACGAGCAGTACTTC
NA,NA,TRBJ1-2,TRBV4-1,CASSQGREPNYGYTF,TGCGCCAGCAGCCAAGGTCGGGAGCCGAACTATGGCTACACCTTC
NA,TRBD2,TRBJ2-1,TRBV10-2,CASSETSGYNEQFF,TGCGCCAGCAGTGAAACTAGCGGGTACAATGAGCAGTTCTTC
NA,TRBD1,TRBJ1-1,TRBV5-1,CASSFRDRATEAFF,TGCGCCAGCAGCTTCCGGGACAGGGCCACTGAAGCTTTCTTT
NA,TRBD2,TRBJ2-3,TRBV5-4,CASSRRLAGETDTQYF,TGTGCCAGCAGCCGGAGACTAGCGGGGGAAACAGATACGCAGTATTTT
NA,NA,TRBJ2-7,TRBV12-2,CARKREGTYEQYF,TGTGCAAGGAAAAGGGAGGGAACCTACGAGCAGTACTTC
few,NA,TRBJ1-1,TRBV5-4,CASSLLRNTEAFF,TGTGCCAGCAGCCTACTCAGGAACACTGAAGCTTTCTTT
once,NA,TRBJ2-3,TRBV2,CASRQGQSTDTQYF,TGTGCCAGCAGACAAGGCCAAAGCACAGATACGCAGTATTTT
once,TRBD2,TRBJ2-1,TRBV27,CATSGVLYNEQFF,TGTGCCACTAGCGGGGTCCTCTACAATGAGCAGTTCTTC
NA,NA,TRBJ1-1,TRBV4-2,CASSQEGQNTEAFF,TGTGCCAGCAGCCAAGAGGGACAGAACACTGAAGCTTTCTTT
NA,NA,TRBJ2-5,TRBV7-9,CASSPRSGDKETQYF,TGTGCCAGCAGCCCCCGATCGGGGGATAAAGAGACCCAGTACTTC
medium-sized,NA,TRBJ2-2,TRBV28,CASSSPSFGTGELFF,TGTGCCAGCAGTTCCCCGAGTTTTGGCACCGGGGAGCTGTTTTTT
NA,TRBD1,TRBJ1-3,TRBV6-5,CASSGTGGNTIYF,TGTGCCAGCAGTGGGACAGGTGGAAACACCATATATTTT
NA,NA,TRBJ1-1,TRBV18,CASSLTQGGLGSGTEAFF,TGTGCCAGCTCACTTACACAGGGCGGGCTTGGATCGGGCACTGAAGCTTTCTTT
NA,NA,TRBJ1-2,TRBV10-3,CASSPLQGSLYGYTF,TGTGCCTCGAGCCCCTTACAGGGTTCGCTTTATGGCTACACCTTC
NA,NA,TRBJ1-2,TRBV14,CASSQEGSQRDGGYTF,TGTGCCAGCAGCCAAGAGGGTTCGCAGAGGGATGGTGGCTACACCTTC
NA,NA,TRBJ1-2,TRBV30,CAWSAPGRTNYGYTF,TGTGCCTGGAGTGCCCCGGGACGGACTAACTATGGCTACACCTTC
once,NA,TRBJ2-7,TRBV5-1,CASSFGQGDYEQYF,TGCGCCAGCAGCTTTGGGCAGGGTGACTACGAGCAGTACTTC
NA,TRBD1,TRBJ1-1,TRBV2,CASSAQGPRTEAFF,TGTGCCAGCAGTGCACAGGGGCCGCGGACTGAAGCTTTCTTT
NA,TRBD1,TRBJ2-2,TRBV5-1,CASSWRTGPRGDTGELFF,TGCGCCAGCAGCTGGAGGACAGGGCCCAGGGGGGACACCGGGGAGCTGTTTTTT
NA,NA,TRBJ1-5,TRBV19,CASSIGSGFRGIGNQPQHF,TGTGCCAGTAGTATAGGGTCCGGGTTTAGGGGGATTGGCAATCAGCCCCAGCATTTT
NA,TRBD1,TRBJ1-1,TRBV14,CASSRRTGIGGNTEAFF,TGTGCCAGCAGCCGAAGGACAGGGATCGGGGGAAACACTGAAGCTTTCTTT
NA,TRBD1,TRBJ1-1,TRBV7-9,CASSSGTGVRTEAFF,TGTGCCAGCAGCTCCGGGACAGGGGTAAGAACTGAAGCTTTCTTT
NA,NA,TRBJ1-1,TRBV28,CASSLQGKGVNTEAFF,TGTGCCAGCAGTTTGCAGGGAAAAGGGGTGAACACTGAAGCTTTCTTT
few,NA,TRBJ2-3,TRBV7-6,CASSSDETDTQYF,TGTGCCAGCAGCTCGGACGAAACAGATACGCAGTATTTT
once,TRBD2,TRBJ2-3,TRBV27,CASSRARGGGTDTQYF,TGTGCCAGCAGTCGCGCGCGGGGGGGTGGGACAGATACGCAGTATTTT
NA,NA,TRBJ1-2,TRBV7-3,CASSSELRGTYGYTF,TGTGCCAGCAGCTCCGAACTGCGGGGTACCTATGGCTACACCTTC